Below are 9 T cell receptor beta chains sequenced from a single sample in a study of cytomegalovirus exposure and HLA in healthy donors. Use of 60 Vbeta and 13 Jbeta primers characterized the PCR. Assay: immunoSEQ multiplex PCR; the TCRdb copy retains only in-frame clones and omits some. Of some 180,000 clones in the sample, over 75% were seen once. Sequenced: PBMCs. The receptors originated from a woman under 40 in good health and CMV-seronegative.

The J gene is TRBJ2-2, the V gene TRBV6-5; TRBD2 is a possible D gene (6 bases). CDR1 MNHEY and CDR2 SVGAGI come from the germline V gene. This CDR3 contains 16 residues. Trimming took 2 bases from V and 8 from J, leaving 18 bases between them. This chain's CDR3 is CASSYLTSFYGGELFF. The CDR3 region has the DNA TGTGCCAGCAGTTACCTGACTAGTTTTTACGGGGGGGAGCTGTTTTTT.

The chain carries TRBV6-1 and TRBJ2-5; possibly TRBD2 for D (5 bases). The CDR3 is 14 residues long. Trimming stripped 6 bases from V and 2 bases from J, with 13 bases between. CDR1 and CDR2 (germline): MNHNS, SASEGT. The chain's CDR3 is CASSQTRPQETQYF. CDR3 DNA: TGTGCCAGCAGCCAAACTAGACCTCAAGAGACCCAGTACTTC.

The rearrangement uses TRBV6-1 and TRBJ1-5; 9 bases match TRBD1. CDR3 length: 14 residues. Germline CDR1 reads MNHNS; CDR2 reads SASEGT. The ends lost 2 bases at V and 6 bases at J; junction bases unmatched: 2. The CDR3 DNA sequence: TGTGCCAGCAGTGAATACAGGGGGCTTCAGCCCCAGCATTTT. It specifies CASSEYRGLQPQHF.

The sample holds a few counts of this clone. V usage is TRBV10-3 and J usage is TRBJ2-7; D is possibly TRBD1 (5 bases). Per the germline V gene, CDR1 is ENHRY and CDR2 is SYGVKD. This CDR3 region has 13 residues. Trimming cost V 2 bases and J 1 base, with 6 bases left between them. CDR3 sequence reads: CAISEGASYEQYF. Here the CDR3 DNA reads TGTGCCATCAGTGAGGGGGCTTCCTACGAGCAGTACTTC.

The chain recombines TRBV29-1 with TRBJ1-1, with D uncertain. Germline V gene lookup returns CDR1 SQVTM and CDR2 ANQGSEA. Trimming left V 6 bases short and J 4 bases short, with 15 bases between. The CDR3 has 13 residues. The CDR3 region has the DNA TGCAGCGTGCGCTTGGGAGAGGGCACTGAAGCTTTCTTT. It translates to CSVRLGEGTEAFF.

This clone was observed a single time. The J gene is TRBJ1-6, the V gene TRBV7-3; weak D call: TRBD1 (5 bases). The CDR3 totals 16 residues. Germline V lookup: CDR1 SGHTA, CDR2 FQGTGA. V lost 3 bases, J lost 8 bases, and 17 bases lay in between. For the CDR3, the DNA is TGTGCCAGCAGCTTGAGCTTAGGGCAGGGCCATTCACCCCTCCACTTT. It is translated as CASSLSLGQGHSPLHF.

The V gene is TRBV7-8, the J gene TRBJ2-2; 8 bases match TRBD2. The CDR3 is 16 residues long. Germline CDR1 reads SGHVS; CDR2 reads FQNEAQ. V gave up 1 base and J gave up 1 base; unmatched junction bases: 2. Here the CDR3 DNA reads TGTGCCAGCAGCTTAGGCCTAGCGGGGAACACCGGGGAGCTGTTTTTT. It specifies CASSLGLAGNTGELFF.

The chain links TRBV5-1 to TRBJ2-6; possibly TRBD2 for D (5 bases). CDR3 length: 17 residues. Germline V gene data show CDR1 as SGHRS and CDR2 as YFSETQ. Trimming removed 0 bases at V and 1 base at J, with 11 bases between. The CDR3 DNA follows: TGCGCCAGCAGCTTGGAGCCTGAGCGGTCTGGGGCCAACGTCCTGACTTTC. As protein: CASSLEPERSGANVLTF.

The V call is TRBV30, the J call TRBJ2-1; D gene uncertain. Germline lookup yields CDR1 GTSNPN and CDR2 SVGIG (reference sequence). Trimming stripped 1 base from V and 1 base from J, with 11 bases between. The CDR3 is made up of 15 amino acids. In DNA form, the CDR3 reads TGTGCCTGGAGTGAAGACTTCGTTTCCTACAATGAGCAGTTCTTC. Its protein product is CAWSEDFVSYNEQFF.